This TCR beta chain was sequenced in a study of OX40 agonist ivuxolimab in advanced cancers. Study-wide context: Patients in dose escalation had liver, melanoma, kidney or head and neck cancers.

This table comes from immunoSEQ multiplex PCR, and its TCRdb copy is limited to in-frame clones, with some not included. The sample includes about 70,000 clones, approximately 86% of them seen just once. Blood samples were obtained at baseline, cycle 4 day 1, and cycle 7 day 1. Trimming took 3 bases from V and 3 from J, leaving 9 bases between them. CDR1 and CDR2 (germline): SEHNR, FQNEAQ (reference sequence). The CDR3 consists of 14 residues. The receptor was derived from an adult with an advanced solid tumor such as melanoma, head and neck, liver or kidney cancer. The chain has TRBV7-9 and TRBJ2-1; maybe TRBD2 (6 bases). The material was CD4+ or CD8+ T cells sorted from blood, obtained in a trial of the OX40 agonist ivuxolimab. CDR3 in DNA: TGTGCCAGCAGCTTCGGGGGACTCTACAATGAGCAGTTCTTC. As protein: CASSFGGLYNEQFF. The variable domain in full, completed from reference TRBV7-9 and TRBJ2-1, reads DTGVSQNPRHKITKRGQNVTFRCDPISEHNRLYWYRQTLGQGPEFLTYFQNEAQLEKSRLLSDRFSAERPKGSFSTLEIQRTEQGDSAMYLCASSFGGLYNEQFFGPGTRLTVL.